The rows below give T cell receptor beta chains drawn from one sample of a study of shared clonotypes between healthy human individuals. The repertoire was sequenced with immunoSEQ multiplex PCR; TCRdb's copy has only in-frame clones and lacks some. Found here are hundreds of thousands of clones, 96% of them singletons; the top ten hold about 0.34%. The sequenced sample consisted of memory CD8+ T cells sorted from blood. The receptors shown here come from a young man in good health. CDR3s include the opening cysteine and the closing phenylalanine or tryptophan. The D gene is left open where the match is weak. Expanded clones get a size class; other rows say once, few or many, or leave the size out.

J	D	V	size	DNA	CDR3
TRBJ1-3	TRBD1	TRBV7-9	NA	TGTGCCAGCAGCTGGGACAGGGAGGCTGGAAACACCATATATTTT	CASSWDREAGNTIYF
TRBJ2-3	TRBD1	TRBV9	NA	TGTGCCAGCAGCGTAGATCCCCACAGGGGACGATTCACAGATACGCAGTATTTT	CASSVDPHRGRFTDTQYF
TRBJ2-2	NA	TRBV5-4	NA	TGTGCCAGCAGCGCGGGACAGACGAACACCGGGGAGCTGTTTTTT	CASSAGQTNTGELFF
TRBJ1-4	NA	TRBV30	NA	TGTGCCTGGAGTCCAGGGGCCAAACTGTTTTTT	CAWSPGAKLFF
TRBJ2-1	TRBD1	TRBV19	once	TGTGCCAGTAGTATTCCCGGGACAGGGAATGAGCAGTTCTTC	CASSIPGTGNEQFF
TRBJ2-3	TRBD1	TRBV6-5	once	TGTGCCAGCAGTTTCGACGGGACAGGTACAGATACGCAGTATTTT	CASSFDGTGTDTQYF
TRBJ1-5	TRBD1	TRBV28	NA	TGTGCCAGCAGCCGGGACAGGCAGTATAGCAATCAGCCCCAGCATTTT	CASSRDRQYSNQPQHF
TRBJ1-2	NA	TRBV7-9	NA	TGTGCCAGCAGCGCCCCATTGGGGACCTTC	CASSAPLGTF
TRBJ1-2	TRBD1	TRBV4-1	NA	TGCGCCAGCAGCCAGGGGGGACAGGGGCTGTGGGGCTACACCTTC	CASSQGGQGLWGYTF
TRBJ1-3	NA	TRBV30	NA	TGTGCCTGGACTACAGGGTATGGAAACACCATATATTTT	CAWTTGYGNTIYF
TRBJ2-3	NA	TRBV27	NA	TGTGCCAGCAGTTCCGCAGGAGATACGCAGTATTTT	CASSSAGDTQYF
TRBJ2-7	NA	TRBV30	NA	TGTGCCTGGAGTTCAGGGGCAGGGAGCTACGAGCAGTACTTC	CAWSSGAGSYEQYF
TRBJ2-1	NA	TRBV28	NA	TGTGCCAGCAGTTTTCGGGAATCCAGGGTCGATGAGCAGTTCTTC	CASSFRESRVDEQFF
TRBJ2-2	TRBD1	TRBV11-3	NA	TGTGCCAGCAGCACAGACAGGGCCGGGGAGCTGTTTTTT	CASSTDRAGELFF
TRBJ2-7	NA	TRBV5-1	NA	TGCGCCAGCAGCGGGGGAACAGGATACGAGCAGTACTTC	CASSGGTGYEQYF
TRBJ2-6	NA	TRBV5-6	NA	TGTGCCAGCAGCTTGCGTAGTCATGGAGGTGGGGCCAACGTCCTGACTTTC	CASSLRSHGGGANVLTF
TRBJ1-2	NA	TRBV5-1	NA	TGCGCCAGCAGCTTGGCCCGCAGACTCTATGGCTACACCTTC	CASSLARRLYGYTF
TRBJ1-1	NA	TRBV19	NA	TGTGCCAGTAGCTTCAAGTCGGTCACTGAAGCTTTCTTT	CASSFKSVTEAFF
TRBJ1-1	TRBD1	TRBV5-4	NA	TGTGCCAGCTTCCGGGACAGGGGGAACACTGAAGCTTTCTTT	CASFRDRGNTEAFF
TRBJ1-5	TRBD1	TRBV7-9	NA	TGTGCCAGCAGCTTAGCCGGGACAGCCCAGCCCCAGCATTTT	CASSLAGTAQPQHF
TRBJ2-1	NA	TRBV6-1	NA	TGTGCCAGCATCATAAGGGGGGACTACAATGAGCAGTTCTTC	CASIIRGDYNEQFF
TRBJ2-1	TRBD1	TRBV2	NA	TGTGCCAGCAGTGACTCGAGGGGGCGGGATGAGCAGTTCTTC	CASSDSRGRDEQFF
TRBJ2-5	NA	TRBV2	NA	TGTGCCAGCAGTCGAGTTGTTGAGACCCAGTACTTC	CASSRVVETQYF
TRBJ2-2	NA	TRBV4-1	NA	TGCGCCAGCAGCCAAGAGGACGGAGGCTGGATCGGGGAGCTGTTTTTT	CASSQEDGGWIGELFF
TRBJ2-7	NA	TRBV5-5	NA	TGTGCCAGCAGGGGACATCGCGAGCAGTACTTC	CASRGHREQYF
TRBJ1-2	NA	TRBV7-2	once	TGTGCCAGCAGCTTAGACTGGGATGGCTACACCTTC	CASSLDWDGYTF
TRBJ1-5	TRBD1	TRBV11-3	NA	TGTGCCAGCCCCCTGAGGGGGCACCAGCCCCAGCATTTT	CASPLRGHQPQHF
TRBJ2-1	TRBD2	TRBV28	NA	TGTGCCAGCTCTCCGGGAGGAAGGACCTACAATGAGCAGTTCTTC	CASSPGGRTYNEQFF
TRBJ2-1	TRBD2	TRBV7-9	NA	TGTGCCAGCAGCCCACCTGTAGCGGGAGGAGGAAATGAGCAGTTCTTC	CASSPPVAGGGNEQFF
TRBJ2-5	NA	TRBV5-6	NA	TGTGCCAGCAGCCCTACTCTAGCAGCGGTTCAAGAGACCCAGTACTTC	CASSPTLAAVQETQYF
TRBJ1-1	NA	TRBV5-4	NA	TGTGCCAGCAGCCCCCACGGGAACACTGAAGCTTTCTTT	CASSPHGNTEAFF
TRBJ2-1	NA	TRBV14	NA	TGTGCCAGCAGCCAACGCCCGGGGAGCCCCCCAAAAGGGTTCTTC	CASSQRPGSPPKGFF
TRBJ2-5	NA	TRBV28	NA	TGTGCCAGCAGTTTTGGACAACTCGCTCAAGAGACCCAGTACTTC	CASSFGQLAQETQYF
TRBJ2-7	TRBD2	TRBV19	NA	TGTGCCAGTAGTACTAAAGCGGGGGACTACGAGCAGTACTTC	CASSTKAGDYEQYF
TRBJ2-3	NA	TRBV6-5	NA	TGTGCCAGCAGTTACTATTCGGAGCGCGCAGATACGCAGTATTTT	CASSYYSERADTQYF